These 31 T cell receptor beta chains share one sample of origin, sequenced in a study of T cells in Graves' hyperthyroidism and ophthalmopathy. Amplification targeted TCR beta CDR3 regions from RNA transcripts. A set of HTBI primers served as the primers for a first-round RT-PCR of the TCR CDR3. Via MiXCR, TCRdb re-called the multiplex PCR reads, giving one row per CDR3 protein. The data show 800,000 or so distinct CDR3 sequences, 38% seen once. Sequenced input: blood. These receptors originate from a man aged 18 to 29 with Graves' hyperthyroidism.

The J gene is TRBJ1-5, the V gene TRBV19; unclear D gene. Looked up from germline, CDR1 is LNHDA and CDR2 is SQIVND (reference sequence). The V and J ends lost 3 bases and 0 bases respectively, with 15 bases between them. The CDR3 consists of 17 residues. The CDR3 reads CASSILGSFGSNQPQHF. CDR3 bases: TGTGCCAGTAGTATCCTTGGTTCGTTTGGTAGCAATCAGCCCCAGCATTTT.

This clonotype was counted a few times. V gene TRBV5-1 combines with J gene TRBJ1-1; 9 bases map to TRBD1. From germline, CDR1 is SGHRS and CDR2 YFSETQ. With V trimmed by 0 bases and J by 6 bases, 9 bases remained unmatched. The CDR3 spans 16 residues. The CDR3 sequence is CASSLAPGQGFSEAFF. Here the CDR3 DNA reads TGCGCCAGCAGCTTGGCACCGGGACAGGGATTCTCTGAAGCTTTCTTT.

This clonotype was seen more than once but under ten times. J is TRBJ2-7 and V is TRBV20-1, with D possibly being TRBD1 or TRBD2 (5 bases each). Germline V gives CDR1 DFQATT, CDR2 SNEGSKA (reference sequence). CDR3 length equals 15 residues. V was shortened by 5 bases and J by 2 bases, with 19 bases between the two germline ends. The CDR3 bases are TGCAGTGCTTTAACCGGGACCAGAATGGCCTACGAGCAGTACTTC. Protein: CSALTGTRMAYEQYF.

The chain recombines TRBV29-1 with TRBJ1-2; perhaps TRBD1 as D (6 bases). The ends were cut back, 0 bases at V and 8 bases at J, with 13 bases in the middle. This CDR3 has 13 residues. In germline, CDR1 is SQVTM, CDR2 ANQGSEA. CDR3 coding DNA: TGCAGCGTTGAAGATCCACAGGGAAAGGGCTACACCTTC. As protein: CSVEDPQGKGYTF.

This chain connects TRBV5-1 to TRBJ1-2; D call uncertain. Germline loops: CDR1 SGHRS, CDR2 YFSETQ. CDR3 length: 14 residues. Between the trimmed V and J ends, which lost 6 bases and 7 bases, there was a span of 19 bases. The CDR3 loop is CASTLDEGGSGYTF. In DNA, the CDR3 is TGCGCCAGCACCCTTGATGAAGGCGGGAGTGGCTACACCTTC.

This clonotype was observed many times. The chain has TRBV15 and TRBJ2-2; D is tentatively TRBD1 or TRBD2 (5 bases each). V shed 0 bases and J shed 6 bases, with 8 bases lying between them. Germline V gene data show CDR1 as LNHNV and CDR2 as YYDKDF (reference sequence). The CDR3 loop spans 14 amino acids. The CDR3 DNA follows: TGTGCCACCAGCAGAGATTGGGGGTCCGGGGAGCTGTTTTTT. Its translation: CATSRDWGSGELFF.

With regard to this clonotype: The junction does not match germline at one end; this may be a read error. V usage is TRBV5-1 and J usage is TRBJ2-7; D uncertain. The CDR3 loop spans 14 amino acids. Germline-derived CDR1 and CDR2 are SGHRS and YFSETQ. In nucleotides, the CDR3 is TGCGCCAGCAGCATGGGCCACGTCTCCGACGAGCAGTACTTC. It yields the protein CASSMGHVSDEQYF. Full variable domain (remainder filled in from reference TRBV5-1 and TRBJ2-7): KAGVTQTPRYLIKTRGQQVTLSCSPISGHRSVSWYQQTPGQGLQFLFEYFSETQRNKGNFPGRFSGRQFSNSRSEMNVSTLELGDSALYLCASSMGHVSDEQYFGPGTRLTVT.

The rearrangement joins TRBV6-1 to TRBJ2-6; D unresolved. This CDR3 has 13 amino acids. V lost 9 bases and J 4 bases, leaving 10 bases between the germline ends. CDR1 is MNHNS, CDR2 SASEGT, per germline. In nucleotides, the CDR3 is TGTGCCAGTAGGGTGGAGGGGGCCAACGTCCTGACTTTC. Translated: CASRVEGANVLTF.

This chain connects TRBV2 to TRBJ2-7; the D gene is possibly TRBD2 (5 bases). The CDR3 extends over 14 amino acids. V was cut by 6 bases and J by 3 bases, with 15 bases left in between. Per the germline V gene, CDR1 is SNHLY and CDR2 is FYNNEI. The CDR3 DNA follows: TGTGCCAGCAGCCGGCGGGCCGTTCTCTACGAGCAGTACTTC. It codes for CASSRRAVLYEQYF.

The chain couples TRBV6-5 to TRBJ1-5; unclear D gene. The CDR3 totals 16 residues. Looked up from germline, CDR1 is MNHEY and CDR2 is SVGAGI. The V gene lost 5 bases and the J gene lost 1 base, with 15 bases spanning the gap. The DNA for the CDR3 is TGTGCCAGCAGTAACGGGTTCCCAGGAAGCAATCAGCCCCAGCATTTT. This translates into CASSNGFPGSNQPQHF.

The chain links TRBV11-2 to TRBJ2-7, with TRBD2 matching 8 bases. Germline lookup yields CDR1 SGHAT and CDR2 FQNNGV. Trimming at V came to 7 bases and at J to 4 bases, leaving 3 bases not matched to a gene. The CDR3 has 12 residues. The CDR3 here is CASNASGYEQYF. CDR3 in DNA: TGTGCCAGCAACGCTAGCGGGTACGAGCAGTACTTC. Together with reference TRBV11-2 and TRBJ2-7, the CDR3 gives the full variable domain: EAGVAQSPRYKIIEKRQSVAFWCNPISGHATLYWYQQILGQGPKLLIQFQNNGVVDDSQLPKDRFSAERLKGVDSTLKIQPAKLEDSAVYLCASNASGYEQYFGPGTRLTVT.

This clonotype showed up just a few times. The chain carries TRBV14 and TRBJ2-7; D unresolved. The CDR3 extends over 16 amino acids. V was cut by 3 bases and J by 2 bases, with 17 bases left in between. Germline-derived CDR1 and CDR2 are SGHDN and FVKESK. The CDR3: CASSQVVQHTAYEQYF. The DNA for the CDR3 is TGTGCCAGCAGCCAGGTTGTACAGCACACCGCCTACGAGCAGTACTTC.

The chain employs TRBV28 and TRBJ1-6; 8 bases line up with TRBD1. Germline V CDR1 and CDR2: MDHEN, SYDVKM. V lost 5 bases to trimming and J lost 10 bases; unmatched junction nucleotides: 10. CDR3 length: 15 residues. The DNA for the CDR3 is TGTGCCAGCAGTATGGACAGGGCGCCTTTATCACCCCTCCACTTT. Translated, it gives CASSMDRAPLSPLHF.

The genes are TRBV14 and TRBJ2-7; D is perhaps TRBD2 (5 bases). The CDR3 runs to 15 residues. V lost 4 bases and J lost 1, with 14 bases in between. Looked up from germline, CDR1 is SGHDN and CDR2 is FVKESK. CDR3 sequence (DNA): TGTGCCAGCAGCCCTACCCGGACTGCGTCCTACGAGCAGTACTTC. Protein product: CASSPTRTASYEQYF.

The chain carries TRBV5-1 and TRBJ1-1; no reliable D call. V dropped 2 bases and J dropped 4 bases, with 15 bases sitting between them. Germline V lookup: CDR1 SGHRS, CDR2 YFSETQ. The CDR3 length is 15 residues. CDR3 residues: CASSFGSGPGTEAFF. CDR3 DNA sequence: TGCGCCAGCAGCTTTGGTTCAGGTCCCGGCACTGAAGCTTTCTTT.

This sequence joins TRBV19 and TRBJ2-6; 8 bases fit TRBD2. The J segment lost 0 bases and the V segment lost 6 bases, leaving 1 base of the junction unmatched. Germline V gives CDR1 LNHDA, CDR2 SQIVND (reference sequence). The CDR3 loop spans 15 amino acids. CDR3 sequence: CASSGGVSGANVLTF. DNA of the CDR3: TGTGCCAGTAGCGGGGGGGTCTCTGGGGCCAACGTCCTGACTTTC.

The genes are TRBV29-1 and TRBJ1-1; unclear D gene. The CDR3 loop spans 14 amino acids. Germline V gene sequence: CDR1 SQVTM, CDR2 ANQGSEA. Trimming took off 6 bases at V and 1 base at J, with 15 bases between the two ends. The CDR3 region has the DNA TGCAGCGTAGCAGGCCGAATAGAGAACACTGAAGCTTTCTTT. Amino acid sequence: CSVAGRIENTEAFF.

The chain is built from TRBV9 and TRBJ1-3, with no clear D. V was trimmed by 3 bases and J by 8 bases, leaving 21 bases between them. The CDR3 runs 16 residues. Germline V gene sequence: CDR1 SGDLS, CDR2 YYNGEE. The CDR3 sequence: CASSAETRVVSYTIYF. The CDR3 nucleotides are TGTGCCAGCAGCGCTGAGACGCGGGTGGTTTCTTACACCATATATTTT.

The chain carries TRBV19 and TRBJ1-2; D perhaps matches TRBD1 (5 bases). Germline lookup yields CDR1 LNHDA and CDR2 SQIVND (reference sequence). V lost 7 bases, J lost 4 bases, and 16 bases lay in between. The length of the CDR3 is 14 residues. The CDR3 sequence is CASTDGGWSYGYTF. Written as DNA, the CDR3 is TGTGCCAGTACCGACGGGGGATGGAGCTATGGCTACACCTTC.

V gene TRBV7-9 combines with J gene TRBJ2-5; 10 bases match TRBD2. The V gene end was trimmed by 10 bases and the J gene end by 6 bases; junction bases not matched to a gene: 14. The CDR3 consists of 15 residues. Per germline, CDR1 SEHNR and CDR2 FQNEAQ (reference sequence). The CDR3 DNA reads TGTGCCACGGACCCACTAGCGGGACCTCCGAAGACCCAGTACTTC. As protein: CATDPLAGPPKTQYF.

This clonotype was found many times. The chain links TRBV6-1 to TRBJ1-3, with 7 bases identical to TRBD1. The CDR3 loop spans 14 amino acids. CDR1 MNHNS and CDR2 SASEGT come from the germline V gene. Trimming took 0 bases from V and 10 from J; bases not matched to a gene: 6. The CDR3 region is CASSEARGLTTIYF. The CDR3 DNA reads TGTGCCAGCAGTGAAGCAAGGGGGCTAACGACCATATATTTT.

The table lists this clonotype with many counts. The J gene is TRBJ2-5, the V gene TRBV19, with 7 bases lining up with TRBD2. J was trimmed by 6 bases and V by 6 bases; bases with no gene match: 10. The CDR3 has 14 residues. From germline, CDR1 is LNHDA and CDR2 SQIVND (reference sequence). DNA of the CDR3: TGTGCCAGTAGAGTCGACAGCGGGGAAAAGACCCAGTACTTC. This codes for CASRVDSGEKTQYF.

The chain uses TRBV7-3 and TRBJ1-1, with 7 positions matching TRBD1. After removal of 5 bases from V and 5 bases from J, the junction contained 5 bases not matched to a gene. The CDR3 has 13 amino acids. Germline V gene lookup returns CDR1 SGHTA and CDR2 FQGTGA. DNA for the CDR3: TGTGCCAGCAGCCAACGACAGGGAACTGAAGCTTTCTTT. Its translation is CASSQRQGTEAFF.

This chain joins TRBV2 and TRBJ1-2, with 9 nucleotides matching TRBD1. This CDR3 has 13 residues. J was trimmed by 3 bases and V by 8 bases; bases with no gene match: 4. The germline gives CDR1 SNHLY, CDR2 FYNNEI. CDR3 nucleotide sequence: TGTGCCAGCCCCACAGGGGGCGACTATGGCTACACCTTC. Protein sequence: CASPTGGDYGYTF.

This clonotype came up once. V is TRBV19 and J is TRBJ1-6, with D tentatively TRBD1 (5 bases). V was pared by 6 bases and J by 13 bases, with 19 bases between. The V gene's germline CDR1 is LNHDA and CDR2 SQIVND (reference sequence). The CDR3 covers 14 residues. The CDR3 region is CASRQGVGNQPLHF. The CDR3 DNA is TGTGCCAGTAGGCAGGGTGTCGGCAATCAGCCCCTCCACTTT.

This clonotype has at least ten counts. The V call is TRBV20-1, the J call TRBJ1-2; no firm D call. Germline V CDR1 and CDR2: DFQATT, SNEGSKA (reference sequence). The CDR3 covers 14 residues. Trimming shortened V by 3 bases and J by 2 bases, and 13 bases separated the two germline ends. CDR3: CSARETLDNYGYTF. The DNA for the CDR3 is TGCAGTGCTAGGGAAACCCTGGACAACTATGGCTACACCTTC.

This rearrangement joins TRBV7-8 to TRBJ2-5, with 9 positions matching TRBD2. The V gene's germline CDR1 is SGHVS and CDR2 FQNEAQ. The CDR3 sequence is 17 residues long. The ends lost 1 base at V and 3 bases at J; junction bases unmatched: 9. The CDR3 sequence: CASSLVYGASGKETQYF. The CDR3 bases are TGTGCCAGCAGCTTAGTCTATGGGGCTAGCGGGAAAGAGACCCAGTACTTC.

V gene TRBV20-1 combines with J gene TRBJ1-1; 10 bases agree with TRBD1. The germline V gene has CDR1 DFQATT and CDR2 SNEGSKA (reference sequence). J lost 3 bases, V lost 3 bases, and 4 bases had no gene match. The CDR3 has 14 residues. In DNA, the CDR3 is TGCAGTGCTAGGGCCGGGACAGGGGACACTGAAGCTTTCTTT. Translated, it gives CSARAGTGDTEAFF.

With respect to this clonotype: One base away lies a much larger clone, so this may be a sequencing read error. CDR3 loop: CASKVDTNTEAFF. In DNA form, the CDR3 reads TGTGCCAGCAAGGTTGACACGAACACTGAAGCTTTCTTT. The V call is TRBV2, the J call TRBJ1-1, with no clear D. The CDR3 is 13 amino acids. CDR1 and CDR2 from the germline V gene are SNHLY and FYNNEI. Trimming cost V 7 bases and J 1 base, with 10 bases left between them.

Note on this clonotype: A much larger clone is a single base away; this may be a read error. No conserved phenylalanine or tryptophan ends this CDR3, so it is likely a read error. The genes are TRBV7-9 and TRBJ2-7; D is unresolved. V was shortened by 3 bases and J by 3 bases, with 9 bases between the two germline ends. The CDR3 has 13 amino acids. Germline assignment: CDR1 SEHNR and CDR2 FQNEAQ (reference sequence). This CDR3 reads CASSLGSVYEQYL. DNA of the CDR3: TGTGCCAGCAGCTTGGGGTCCGTCTACGAGCAGTACCTC.

This clonotype was seen a handful of times. The rearrangement links TRBV7-8 to TRBJ2-5; D is perhaps TRBD2 (5 bases). The V and J ends lost 6 bases and 4 bases respectively, with 15 bases between them. This CDR3 is built from 14 residues. In germline, CDR1 is SGHVS, CDR2 FQNEAQ. CDR3 amino acids: CASSQRSGLETQYF. The CDR3 nucleotides are TGTGCCAGCAGTCAACGGAGCGGTCTAGAGACCCAGTACTTC.